These T cell receptor beta chains were read from a single sample in a study of response to subunit inactivated influenza vaccine. TCRdb recomputed calls from the RT-PCR reads with MiXCR, one row per CDR3 protein. The table lists 630,000 or so distinct CDR3 sequences, roughly 14% of them singletons. Sequences were derived from PBMCs from blood, sampled 12 days after vaccination. These receptors came from a man aged 45-65 years who received an inactivated influenza vaccine. Both conserved end residues are part of each CDR3. A D gene is named only where the DNA matches it firmly. A clone size is listed for some rows: how often the clone was seen (once, few, many), or a class if it is expanded.

cdr3_aa: CSVEDPGAGETQYF
cdr3_nt: TGCAGCGTTGAAGATCCGGGGGCGGGGGAGACCCAGTACTTC
v_call: TRBV29-1
d_call: NA
j_call: TRBJ2-5
cdr3_length: 14
clone_size: NA

cdr3_aa: CASSQDISDFYEQYF
cdr3_nt: TGCGCCAGCAGCCAAGATATTTCGGATTTCTACGAGCAGTACTTC
v_call: TRBV4-3
d_call: NA
j_call: TRBJ2-7
cdr3_length: 15
clone_size: NA

cdr3_aa: CSARVPGQGSGYTF
cdr3_nt: TGCAGTGCTAGAGTCCCCGGGCAGGGGTCTGGCTACACCTTC
v_call: TRBV20-1
d_call: NA
j_call: TRBJ1-2
cdr3_length: 14
clone_size: NA

cdr3_aa: CASSPQGAGNTEAFF
cdr3_nt: TGTGCCAGCTCACCACAGGGGGCCGGAAACACTGAAGCTTTCTTT
v_call: TRBV18
d_call: TRBD1
j_call: TRBJ1-1
cdr3_length: 15
clone_size: few

cdr3_aa: CASSDRKETQYF
cdr3_nt: TGCGCCAGCAGTGACAGAAAAGAGACCCAGTACTTC
v_call: TRBV5-1
d_call: NA
j_call: TRBJ2-5
cdr3_length: 12
clone_size: few

cdr3_aa: CASSQEDRGLDEQFF
cdr3_nt: TGTGCCAGCAGCCAAGAAGACAGGGGGCTGGATGAGCAGTTCTTC
v_call: TRBV3-1
d_call: TRBD1
j_call: TRBJ2-1
cdr3_length: 15
clone_size: few

cdr3_aa: CASSLAGEREQYF
cdr3_nt: TGTGCCAGCAGCTTAGCGGGGGAGCGGGAGCAGTACTTC
v_call: TRBV7-6
d_call: NA
j_call: TRBJ2-7
cdr3_length: 13
clone_size: few

cdr3_aa: CASTLRLALNNEQFF
cdr3_nt: TGTGCCAGCACCTTGCGGCTAGCGCTTAACAATGAGCAGTTCTTC
v_call: TRBV28
d_call: NA
j_call: TRBJ2-1
cdr3_length: 15
clone_size: NA

cdr3_aa: CASSLLAGYETQYF
cdr3_nt: TGTGCCAGCAGTTTATTGGCGGGATATGAGACCCAGTACTTC
v_call: TRBV28
d_call: NA
j_call: TRBJ2-5
cdr3_length: 14
clone_size: few

cdr3_aa: CASSRSTGGRETQYF
cdr3_nt: TGTGCCAGTAGCCGATCTACAGGGGGCAGGGAGACCCAGTACTTC
v_call: TRBV19
d_call: TRBD1
j_call: TRBJ2-5
cdr3_length: 15
clone_size: few

cdr3_aa: CASSAGSSGFEQFF
cdr3_nt: TGTGCCAGCAGCGCCGGTAGCTCTGGTTTCGAGCAGTTCTTC
v_call: TRBV7-6
d_call: NA
j_call: TRBJ2-1
cdr3_length: 14
clone_size: NA

cdr3_aa: CASTHRGGGMNTEAFF
cdr3_nt: TGTGCCAGCACACACAGGGGCGGGGGGATGAACACTGAAGCTTTCTTT
v_call: TRBV7-8
d_call: TRBD1
j_call: TRBJ1-1
cdr3_length: 16
clone_size: NA

cdr3_aa: CASSLADRNQPQHF
cdr3_nt: TGTGCCAGCAGTCTCGCCGACAGGAATCAGCCCCAGCATTTT
v_call: TRBV28
d_call: NA
j_call: TRBJ1-5
cdr3_length: 14
clone_size: few

cdr3_aa: CASSQGKVGNEQFF
cdr3_nt: TGCGCCAGCAGCCAAGGAAAGGTTGGGAATGAGCAGTTCTTC
v_call: TRBV4-3
d_call: NA
j_call: TRBJ2-1
cdr3_length: 14
clone_size: NA

cdr3_aa: CASSLLGSYRSPGNEQFF
cdr3_nt: TGCGCCAGCAGCTTGTTGGGATCTTACCGTTCCCCTGGCAATGAGCAGTTCTTC
v_call: TRBV5-1
d_call: NA
j_call: TRBJ2-1
cdr3_length: 18
clone_size: few

cdr3_aa: CASSLSESTSTDTQYF
cdr3_nt: TGTGCCAGCAGCTTAAGCGAGTCTACTAGCACAGATACGCAGTATTTT
v_call: TRBV7-8
d_call: NA
j_call: TRBJ2-3
cdr3_length: 16
clone_size: many

cdr3_aa: CASSFRGHRNEQFF
cdr3_nt: TGTGCCAGCAGTTTCAGGGGCCATCGGAATGAGCAGTTCTTC
v_call: TRBV27
d_call: NA
j_call: TRBJ2-1
cdr3_length: 14
clone_size: NA

cdr3_aa: CASSQARTPSSYEQYF
cdr3_nt: TGTGCCAGCAGCCAAGCGCGGACCCCTAGCTCCTACGAGCAGTACTTC
v_call: TRBV3-1
d_call: NA
j_call: TRBJ2-7
cdr3_length: 16
clone_size: few

cdr3_aa: CASSQSDSGELFF
cdr3_nt: TGTGCCAGCAGCCAATCCGATTCCGGGGAGCTGTTTTTT
v_call: TRBV3-1
d_call: NA
j_call: TRBJ2-2
cdr3_length: 13
clone_size: NA

cdr3_aa: CASSLESGVYQPQHF
cdr3_nt: TGTGCCAGCAGCTTAGAGTCTGGGGTTTATCAGCCCCAGCATTTT
v_call: TRBV7-2
d_call: NA
j_call: TRBJ1-5
cdr3_length: 15
clone_size: few

cdr3_aa: CASSDAATNYGYTF
cdr3_nt: TGCGCCAGCAGCGACGCGGCGACCAACTATGGCTACACCTTC
v_call: TRBV5-1
d_call: NA
j_call: TRBJ1-2
cdr3_length: 14
clone_size: NA

cdr3_aa: CSGLREGTYEQYF
cdr3_nt: TGCAGCGGCCTCCGGGAGGGCACCTACGAGCAGTACTTC
v_call: TRBV29-1
d_call: TRBD2
j_call: TRBJ2-7
cdr3_length: 13
clone_size: NA

cdr3_aa: CASSLSQHSGGQFF
cdr3_nt: TGTGCCAGCAGTTTATCGCAACACTCCGGAGGGCAGTTCTTC
v_call: TRBV28
d_call: NA
j_call: TRBJ2-1
cdr3_length: 14
clone_size: few

cdr3_aa: CSARGGTSGTYEQYF
cdr3_nt: TGCAGTGCTAGAGGGGGGACTAGCGGTACCTACGAGCAGTACTTC
v_call: TRBV20-1
d_call: TRBD2
j_call: TRBJ2-7
cdr3_length: 15
clone_size: NA

cdr3_aa: CASSDMGVRKAFF
cdr3_nt: TGTGCCAGCAGTGATATGGGAGTCAGGAAAGCTTTCTTT
v_call: TRBV2
d_call: NA
j_call: TRBJ1-1
cdr3_length: 13
clone_size: NA

cdr3_aa: CASSAGTAVSYEQYF
cdr3_nt: TGTGCCAGCAGCGCCGGGACAGCCGTGAGCTACGAGCAGTACTTC
v_call: TRBV6-1
d_call: TRBD1
j_call: TRBJ2-7
cdr3_length: 15
clone_size: NA

cdr3_aa: CASSSKREGYNEQFF
cdr3_nt: TGTGCCAGCAGCTCAAAGCGGGAGGGCTACAATGAGCAGTTCTTC
v_call: TRBV7-3
d_call: TRBD2
j_call: TRBJ2-1
cdr3_length: 15
clone_size: few

cdr3_aa: CASSPEEGTLNTEAFF
cdr3_nt: TGTGCCAGCTCACCGGAGGAGGGGACCTTGAACACTGAAGCTTTCTTT
v_call: TRBV18
d_call: NA
j_call: TRBJ1-1
cdr3_length: 16
clone_size: NA

cdr3_aa: CAISGTGYEQYF
cdr3_nt: TGTGCCATCAGTGGGACAGGGTACGAGCAGTACTTC
v_call: TRBV10-3
d_call: TRBD1
j_call: TRBJ2-7
cdr3_length: 12
clone_size: NA

cdr3_aa: CSARPVWGGAAEVRQETQYF
cdr3_nt: TGCAGTGCCAGGCCCGTTTGGGGGGGGGCCGCGGAGGTACGCCAAGAGACCCAGTACTTC
v_call: TRBV20-1
d_call: NA
j_call: TRBJ2-5
cdr3_length: 20
clone_size: NA

cdr3_aa: CASSPDSTAVSEAFF
cdr3_nt: TGTGCCAGCAGCCCCGACTCCACGGCGGTGTCTGAAGCTTTCTTT
v_call: TRBV5-5
d_call: NA
j_call: TRBJ1-1
cdr3_length: 15
clone_size: NA

cdr3_aa: CASSSFRGLLHYGYTF
cdr3_nt: TGTGCCAGCAGTTCCTTCCGGGGTCTACTCCACTATGGCTACACCTTC
v_call: TRBV12-3/TRBV12-4
d_call: NA
j_call: TRBJ1-2
cdr3_length: 16
clone_size: few

cdr3_aa: CSVETWAGTNEKLFF
cdr3_nt: TGCAGCGTTGAAACCTGGGCCGGAACTAATGAAAAACTGTTTTTT
v_call: TRBV29-1
d_call: NA
j_call: TRBJ1-4
cdr3_length: 15
clone_size: NA

cdr3_aa: CSAHRGSNQPQHF
cdr3_nt: TGCAGTGCTCACAGGGGGAGTAATCAGCCCCAGCATTTT
v_call: TRBV20-1
d_call: TRBD1
j_call: TRBJ1-5
cdr3_length: 13
clone_size: many

cdr3_aa: CASSSQRGGTDTQYF
cdr3_nt: TGTGCCAGCAGCTCTCAGCGGGGGGGCACAGATACGCAGTATTTT
v_call: TRBV7-2
d_call: TRBD2
j_call: TRBJ2-3
cdr3_length: 15
clone_size: few

cdr3_aa: CASSFYEQFF
cdr3_nt: TGTGCCAGCAGTTTTTATGAGCAGTTCTTC
v_call: TRBV12-3/TRBV12-4
d_call: NA
j_call: TRBJ2-1
cdr3_length: 10
clone_size: many

cdr3_aa: CSAGRGRETQYF
cdr3_nt: TGCAGTGCTGGCCGGGGTAGGGAGACCCAGTACTTC
v_call: TRBV20-1
d_call: NA
j_call: TRBJ2-5
cdr3_length: 12
clone_size: few

cdr3_aa: CASSMDTRETQYF
cdr3_nt: TGTGCCAGCAGCATGGACACAAGGGAGACCCAGTACTTC
v_call: TRBV5-5
d_call: NA
j_call: TRBJ2-5
cdr3_length: 13
clone_size: NA

cdr3_aa: CASSYLGDTFEQTQYF
cdr3_nt: TGTGCCAGCAGCTATCTCGGGGACACTTTCGAACAGACCCAGTACTTC
v_call: TRBV12-3/TRBV12-4
d_call: NA
j_call: TRBJ2-5
cdr3_length: 16
clone_size: NA

cdr3_aa: CSASDGSNQPQHF
cdr3_nt: TGCAGTGCGAGCGACGGTAGCAATCAGCCCCAGCATTTT
v_call: TRBV20-1
d_call: NA
j_call: TRBJ1-5
cdr3_length: 13
clone_size: NA

cdr3_aa: CASSQANAGRKTDTQYF
cdr3_nt: TGTGCCAGCAGCCAAGCTAACGCGGGACGGAAAACAGATACGCAGTATTTT
v_call: TRBV3-1
d_call: NA
j_call: TRBJ2-3
cdr3_length: 17
clone_size: NA

cdr3_aa: CASSLFSGIRYEQFF
cdr3_nt: TGCGCCAGCAGCTTGTTCAGCGGGATTCGGTATGAGCAGTTCTTC
v_call: TRBV5-1
d_call: TRBD2
j_call: TRBJ2-1
cdr3_length: 15
clone_size: many

cdr3_aa: CASSEPISSDRAYEQYF
cdr3_nt: TGTGCCAGCAGTGAACCTATTTCTTCGGACAGGGCCTACGAGCAGTACTTC
v_call: TRBV2
d_call: TRBD1
j_call: TRBJ2-7
cdr3_length: 17
clone_size: NA

cdr3_aa: CAISPTGDIQYF
cdr3_nt: TGTGCCATCAGTCCGACAGGGGACATTCAGTACTTC
v_call: TRBV10-3
d_call: TRBD1
j_call: TRBJ2-4
cdr3_length: 12
clone_size: many

cdr3_aa: CASSRPGRGRVGNEQFF
cdr3_nt: TGTGCCAGCAGCAGACCTGGTCGGGGTCGGGTGGGCAATGAGCAGTTCTTC
v_call: TRBV7-2
d_call: NA
j_call: TRBJ2-1
cdr3_length: 17
clone_size: NA

cdr3_aa: CASSTGPGRESGNTIYF
cdr3_nt: TGTGCCAGCAGTACAGGCCCAGGGAGGGAATCTGGAAACACCATATATTTT
v_call: TRBV12-3/TRBV12-4
d_call: NA
j_call: TRBJ1-3
cdr3_length: 17
clone_size: once

cdr3_aa: CASSQPRTTNEKLFF
cdr3_nt: TGTGCCAGCAGCCAACCCAGGACCACGAATGAAAAACTGTTTTTT
v_call: TRBV7-9
d_call: NA
j_call: TRBJ1-4
cdr3_length: 15
clone_size: NA

cdr3_aa: CAISDKGSGQETQYF
cdr3_nt: TGTGCCATCAGTGATAAGGGGTCGGGGCAAGAGACCCAGTACTTC
v_call: TRBV10-3
d_call: NA
j_call: TRBJ2-5
cdr3_length: 15
clone_size: few

cdr3_aa: CASGEETSGRYNEQFF
cdr3_nt: TGCGCCAGCGGCGAAGAGACTAGCGGGAGATACAATGAGCAGTTCTTC
v_call: TRBV5-1
d_call: TRBD2
j_call: TRBJ2-1
cdr3_length: 16
clone_size: few

cdr3_aa: CASTISGGAVEQYF
cdr3_nt: TGTGCCAGCACCATTAGCGGGGGGGCGGTCGAGCAGTACTTC
v_call: TRBV12-3/TRBV12-4
d_call: TRBD2
j_call: TRBJ2-7
cdr3_length: 14
clone_size: NA

cdr3_aa: CASSFRAGVSYNEQFF
cdr3_nt: TGTGCCAGCAGCTTCAGAGCGGGAGTATCCTACAATGAGCAGTTCTTC
v_call: TRBV7-9
d_call: TRBD2
j_call: TRBJ2-1
cdr3_length: 16
clone_size: NA

cdr3_aa: CASSYPGWTGTRSGANVLTF
cdr3_nt: TGTGCCAGCAGTTACCCAGGTTGGACAGGGACAAGATCTGGGGCCAACGTCCTGACTTTC
v_call: TRBV6-2/TRBV6-3
d_call: TRBD1
j_call: TRBJ2-6
cdr3_length: 20
clone_size: few

cdr3_aa: CASTFDRSTDTQYF
cdr3_nt: TGTGCCAGCACCTTCGACAGATCCACAGATACGCAGTATTTT
v_call: TRBV6-1
d_call: NA
j_call: TRBJ2-3
cdr3_length: 14
clone_size: few

cdr3_aa: CASSQWELLRWGEQYF
cdr3_nt: TGTGCCAGCAGTCAATGGGAGTTGCTTAGATGGGGCGAGCAGTACTTC
v_call: TRBV28
d_call: NA
j_call: TRBJ2-7
cdr3_length: 16
clone_size: NA